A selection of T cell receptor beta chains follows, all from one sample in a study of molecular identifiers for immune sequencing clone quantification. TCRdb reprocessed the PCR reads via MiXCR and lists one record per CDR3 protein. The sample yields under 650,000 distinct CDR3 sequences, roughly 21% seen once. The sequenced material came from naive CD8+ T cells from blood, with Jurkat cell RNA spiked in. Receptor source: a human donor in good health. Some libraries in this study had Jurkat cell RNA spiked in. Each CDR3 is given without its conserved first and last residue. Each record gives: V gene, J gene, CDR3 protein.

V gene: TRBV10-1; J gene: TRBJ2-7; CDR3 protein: ARTTGSAYEQY
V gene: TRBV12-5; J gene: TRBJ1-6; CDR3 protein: ASGLVGPRGGQGRSSYNSPLH
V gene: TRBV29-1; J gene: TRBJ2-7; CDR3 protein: SVEEEASSYEQY
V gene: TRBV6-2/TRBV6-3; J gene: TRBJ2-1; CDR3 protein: ASSYMSWGRDGDEQF
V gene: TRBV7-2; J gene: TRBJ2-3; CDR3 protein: ASSEDFGGYTDTQY
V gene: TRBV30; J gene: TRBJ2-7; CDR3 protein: AWRVTGYQQY
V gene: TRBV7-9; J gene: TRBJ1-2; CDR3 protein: ASSQTGFGYGYT
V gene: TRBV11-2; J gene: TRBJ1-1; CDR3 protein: ASSLGKGADPEAF
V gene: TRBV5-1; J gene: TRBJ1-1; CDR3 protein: ASSLGMGWVTEAF
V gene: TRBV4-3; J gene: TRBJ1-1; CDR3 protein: ASSRSPVGQGNTEAF
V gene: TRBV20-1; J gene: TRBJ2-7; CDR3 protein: SARELAAGYEQY
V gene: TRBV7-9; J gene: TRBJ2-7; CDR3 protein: ASGGVSLEQY
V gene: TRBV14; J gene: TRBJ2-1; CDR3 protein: ASSQDVGNYNEQF
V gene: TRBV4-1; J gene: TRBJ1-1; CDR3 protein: ASSPIRGVTEAF
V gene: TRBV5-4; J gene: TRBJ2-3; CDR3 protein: ASGLRGSRTVDTQY
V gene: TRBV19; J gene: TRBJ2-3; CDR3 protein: ASSYYHLDTQY
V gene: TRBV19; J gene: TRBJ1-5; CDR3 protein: ASSYTGVVQPQH
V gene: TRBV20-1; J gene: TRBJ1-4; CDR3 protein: SAQPGQKDEKLF
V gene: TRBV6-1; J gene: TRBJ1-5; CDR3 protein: ASKWRGQDSNQPQH
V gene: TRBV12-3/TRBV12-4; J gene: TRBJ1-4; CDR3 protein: ASRTGRGEKLF
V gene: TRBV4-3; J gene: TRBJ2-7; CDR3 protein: ASSQEGPRVAGGGEQY
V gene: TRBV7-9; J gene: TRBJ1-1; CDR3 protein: ASSLNLRDSEAF
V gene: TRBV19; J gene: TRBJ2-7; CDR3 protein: ASSNYYEQY
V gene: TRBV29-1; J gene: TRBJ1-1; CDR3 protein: SAKGTGDLMNTEAF
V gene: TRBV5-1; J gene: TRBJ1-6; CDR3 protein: ASSSGSYNSPLH
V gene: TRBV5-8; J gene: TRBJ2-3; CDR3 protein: ASSLVMDTDTQY
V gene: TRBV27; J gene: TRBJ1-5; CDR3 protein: ASSMTGVNQPQH
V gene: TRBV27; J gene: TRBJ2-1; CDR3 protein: ASSSLFHPDYNEQF
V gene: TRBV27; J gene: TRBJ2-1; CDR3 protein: ASSLTTAGGPNEQF
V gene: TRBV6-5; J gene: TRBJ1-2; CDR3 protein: ASSSQHYGYT
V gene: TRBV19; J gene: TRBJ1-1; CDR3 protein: ASSPSALNTEAF
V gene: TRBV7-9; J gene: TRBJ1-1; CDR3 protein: ATGTGGNTEAF
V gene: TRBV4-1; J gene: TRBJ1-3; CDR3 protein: ASSPGTGPARNTIY
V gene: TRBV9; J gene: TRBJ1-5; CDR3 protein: ASSAVSSNQPRH
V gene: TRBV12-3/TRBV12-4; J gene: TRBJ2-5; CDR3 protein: ASRTGSSEEETQY
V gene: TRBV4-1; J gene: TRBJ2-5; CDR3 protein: ASSQELGTSGQETQY
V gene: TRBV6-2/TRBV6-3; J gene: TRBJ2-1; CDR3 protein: ASRRDAQRAYNEQF
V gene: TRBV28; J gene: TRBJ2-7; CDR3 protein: ASSSLTGGLGEQY
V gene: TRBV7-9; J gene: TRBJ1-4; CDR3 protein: ASRGRLDEKLF
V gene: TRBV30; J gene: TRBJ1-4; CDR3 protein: AWSPPSPGTLREKLF
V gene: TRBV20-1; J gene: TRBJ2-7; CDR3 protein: SADQGYEQY
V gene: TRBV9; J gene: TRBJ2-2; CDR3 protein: ASKGSNTGELF
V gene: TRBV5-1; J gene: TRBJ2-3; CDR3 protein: ASSLRGREDTDTQY
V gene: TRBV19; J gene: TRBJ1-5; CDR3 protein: ASSIVTARNQPQH
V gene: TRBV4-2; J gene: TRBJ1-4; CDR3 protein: ASSQETGVGLEKLF
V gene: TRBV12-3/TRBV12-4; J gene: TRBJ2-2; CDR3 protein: ASSLYGVGELF
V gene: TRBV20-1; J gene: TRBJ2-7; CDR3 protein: SAATSGGYEQY
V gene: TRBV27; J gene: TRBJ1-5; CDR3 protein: ASSSLRSNQPQH